This TCR beta chain was obtained from a study of Graves' ophthalmopathy and Graves' hyperthyroidism. RNA transcripts provided the template for amplifying TCR beta CDR3 regions. After a first-round RT-PCR with HTBI primers, a second-round multiplex PCR was run. One entry per CDR3 protein results from TCRdb running MiXCR on the multiplex PCR reads. The data contain around 660,000 distinct CDR3 sequences, just over 40% of them seen just once; the ten biggest clones take up over 2.5%. The CDR3 covers 13 residues. With 2 bases removed from V and 6 bases from J, the gap between germline ends came to 8 bases. Per germline, CDR1 SGHTA and CDR2 FQGNSA. The PBMCs originated from approximately 10 ml of fresh peripheral blood. This clonotype was counted many times.

This TCR was recovered from an adult man with Graves' ophthalmopathy. The chain uses TRBV7-2 and TRBJ1-3; D is unclear. Sample: peripheral blood. CDR3 region: CASSLWLENTIYF. DNA of the CDR3: TGTGCCAGCAGCTTATGGTTGGAAAACACCATATATTTT.